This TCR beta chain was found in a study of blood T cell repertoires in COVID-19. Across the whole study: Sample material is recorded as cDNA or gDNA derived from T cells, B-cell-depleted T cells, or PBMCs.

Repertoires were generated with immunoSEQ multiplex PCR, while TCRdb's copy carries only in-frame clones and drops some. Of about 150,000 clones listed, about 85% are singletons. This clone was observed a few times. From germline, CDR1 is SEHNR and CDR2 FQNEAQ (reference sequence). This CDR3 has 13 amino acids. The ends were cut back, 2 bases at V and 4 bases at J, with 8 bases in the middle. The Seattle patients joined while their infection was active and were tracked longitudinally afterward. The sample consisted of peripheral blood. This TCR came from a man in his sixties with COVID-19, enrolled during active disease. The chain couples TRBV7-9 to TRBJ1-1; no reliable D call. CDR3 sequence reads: CASSLSRGTEAFF. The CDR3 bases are TGTGCCAGCAGCTTATCGCGGGGCACTGAAGCTTTCTTT.